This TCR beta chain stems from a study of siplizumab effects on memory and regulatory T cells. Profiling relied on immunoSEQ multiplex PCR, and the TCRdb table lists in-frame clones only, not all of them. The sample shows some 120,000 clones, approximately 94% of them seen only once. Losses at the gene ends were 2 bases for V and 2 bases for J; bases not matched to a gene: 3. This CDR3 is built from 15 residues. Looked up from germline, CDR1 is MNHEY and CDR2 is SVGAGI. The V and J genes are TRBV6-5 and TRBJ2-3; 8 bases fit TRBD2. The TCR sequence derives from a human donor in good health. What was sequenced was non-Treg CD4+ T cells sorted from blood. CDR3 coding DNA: TGTGCCAGCAGTTACGGCGGGGGGTTCACAGATACGCAGTATTTT. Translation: CASSYGGGFTDTQYF.